This note documents a single T cell receptor (beta chain) sequence. This record comes from a study of T cell changes during pregnancy in multiple sclerosis. V gave up 2 bases and J gave up 1 base, with 14 bases separating them. The CDR3 consists of 16 residues. The germline V gene has CDR1 MNHNY and CDR2 SVGAGI (reference sequence). Data came from immunoSEQ multiplex PCR; TCRdb stores just in-frame clones and leaves some out. Of approximately 96,000 clones in the sample, 92% were seen once. This chain connects TRBV6-6 to TRBJ2-5; D may be TRBD1 (7 bases). The sequencing here drew on peripheral blood, taken after pregnancy. This TCR was sampled from a female donor in good health, enrolled as a control in a pregnancy study. The CDR3 sequence: CASSYPQGGRQETQYF. CDR3 bases: TGTGCCAGCAGTTACCCTCAGGGGGGCCGCCAAGAGACCCAGTACTTC.